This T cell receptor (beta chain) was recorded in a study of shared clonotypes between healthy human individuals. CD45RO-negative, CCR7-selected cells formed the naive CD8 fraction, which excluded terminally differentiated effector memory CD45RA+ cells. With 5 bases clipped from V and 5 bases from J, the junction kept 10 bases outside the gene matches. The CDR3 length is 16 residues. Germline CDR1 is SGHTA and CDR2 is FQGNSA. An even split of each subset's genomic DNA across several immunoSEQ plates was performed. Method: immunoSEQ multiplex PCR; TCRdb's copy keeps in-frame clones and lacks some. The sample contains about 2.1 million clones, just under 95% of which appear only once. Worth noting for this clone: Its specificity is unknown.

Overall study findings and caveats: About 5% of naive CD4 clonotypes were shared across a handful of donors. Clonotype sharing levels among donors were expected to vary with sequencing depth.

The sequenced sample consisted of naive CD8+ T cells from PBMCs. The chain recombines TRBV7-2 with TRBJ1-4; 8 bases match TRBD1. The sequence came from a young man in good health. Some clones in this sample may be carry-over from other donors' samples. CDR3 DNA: TGTGCCAGCAGCCCACTCCGGACAGGGAGAAATGAAAAACTGTTTTTT. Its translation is CASSPLRTGRNEKLFF.